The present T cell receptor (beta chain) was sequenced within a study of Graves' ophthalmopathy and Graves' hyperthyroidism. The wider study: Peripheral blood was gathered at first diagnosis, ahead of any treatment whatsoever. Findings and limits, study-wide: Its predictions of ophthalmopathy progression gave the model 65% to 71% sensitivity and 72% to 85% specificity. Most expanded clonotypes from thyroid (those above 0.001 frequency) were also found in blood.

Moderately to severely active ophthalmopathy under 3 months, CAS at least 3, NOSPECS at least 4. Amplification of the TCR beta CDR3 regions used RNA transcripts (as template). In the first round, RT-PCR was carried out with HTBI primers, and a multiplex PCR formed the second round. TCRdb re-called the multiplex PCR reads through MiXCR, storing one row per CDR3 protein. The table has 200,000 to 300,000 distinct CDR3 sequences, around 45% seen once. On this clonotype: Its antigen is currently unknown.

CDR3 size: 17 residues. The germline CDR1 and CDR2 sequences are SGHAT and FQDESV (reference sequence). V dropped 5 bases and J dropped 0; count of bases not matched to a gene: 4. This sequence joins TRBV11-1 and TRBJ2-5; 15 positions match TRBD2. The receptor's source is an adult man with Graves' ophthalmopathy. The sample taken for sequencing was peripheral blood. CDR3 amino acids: CASSPGLAGGHQETQYF. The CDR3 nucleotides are TGTGCCAGCAGCCCCGGACTAGCGGGGGGGCACCAAGAGACCCAGTACTTC.